This is a list of T cell receptor beta chains from one sample in a study of Graves' ophthalmopathy and Graves' hyperthyroidism. TCRdb re-called the multiplex PCR reads with MiXCR, one entry per CDR3 protein. The data show about 400,000 distinct CDR3 sequences, 15% to 20% seen once. The specimen was peripheral blood. The receptors were sampled from a woman aged 18 to 35 with Graves' ophthalmopathy. CDR3s include the opening cysteine and the closing phenylalanine or tryptophan. D genes are given only for firm matches. Size is stated for part of the rows, as once, few or many counts, or as a class when the clone is expanded.

CDR3: CASSLHNSYEQYF
DNA: TGTGCCAGCAGCTTACACAACTCCTACGAGCAGTACTTC
J: TRBJ2-7
size: once
D: -
V: TRBV7-2

CDR3: CANSLQGGTEAFF
DNA: TGTGCCAACTCTCTCCAGGGGGGGACTGAAGCTTTCTTT
J: TRBJ1-1
size: many
D: TRBD1
V: TRBV12-3/TRBV12-4

CDR3: CASSDLSGTGLSEQYF
DNA: TGTGCCAGCAGTGACTTATCCGGGACAGGGCTCTCCGAGCAGTACTTC
J: TRBJ2-7
size: many
D: TRBD1
V: TRBV6-4

CDR3: CSALTGGPGETQYF
DNA: TGCAGTGCTTTAACGGGGGGGCCAGGAGAGACCCAGTACTTC
J: TRBJ2-5
size: few
D: TRBD2
V: TRBV20-1

CDR3: CASSSRTDRNSPLHF
DNA: TGTGCCAGCAGTTCCCGGACAGACAGAAATTCACCCCTCCACTTT
J: TRBJ1-6
size: many
D: -
V: TRBV6-4

CDR3: CASSDQGVGQPQHF
DNA: TGTGCCAGCAGTGATCAGGGGGTGGGTCAGCCCCAGCATTTT
J: TRBJ1-5
size: many
D: TRBD1
V: TRBV2

CDR3: CAWSSGRSDTQYF
DNA: TGTGCCTGGAGTTCTGGGAGGTCAGATACGCAGTATTTT
J: TRBJ2-3
size: -
D: -
V: TRBV30

CDR3: CASSGGGRGGQYF
DNA: TGTGCCAGCAGCGGGGGAGGAAGAGGCGGGCAGTACTTC
J: TRBJ2-7
size: many
D: -
V: TRBV9

CDR3: CASSRQGKWEQYF
DNA: TGTGCCAGCAGCCGTCAGGGGAAGTGGGAGCAGTACTTC
J: TRBJ2-7
size: few
D: -
V: TRBV3-1

CDR3: CASSQDERLAGAYEQYF
DNA: TGTGCCAGCAGCCAAGATGAGCGCCTAGCGGGGGCCTACGAGCAGTACTTC
J: TRBJ2-7
size: many
D: TRBD2
V: TRBV4-2

CDR3: CSARDSGGYNQPQHF
DNA: TGCAGTGCTAGAGATTCAGGCGGCTATAATCAGCCCCAGCATTTT
J: TRBJ1-5
size: many
D: -
V: TRBV20-1

CDR3: CSVQGQVDNSPLHF
DNA: TGCAGTGTCCAAGGGCAGGTTGATAATTCACCCCTCCACTTT
J: TRBJ1-6
size: many
D: -
V: TRBV20-1

CDR3: CAGSQDRARNQPQHF
DNA: TGTGCCGGCAGCCAAGACAGGGCCCGCAATCAGCCCCAGCATTTT
J: TRBJ1-5
size: many
D: TRBD1
V: TRBV2

CDR3: CSARTRSRGVETQYF
DNA: TGCAGTGCTAGAACTCGATCAAGGGGGGTGGAGACCCAGTACTTC
J: TRBJ2-5
size: many
D: -
V: TRBV20-1

CDR3: CSARRGGGPPLHF
DNA: TGCAGTGCTAGAAGGGGGGGGGGACCACCCCTCCACTTT
J: TRBJ1-6
size: many
D: -
V: TRBV20-1

CDR3: CSVDRMLMGTQYF
DNA: TGCAGCGTAGACAGGATGTTGATGGGGACCCAGTACTTC
J: TRBJ2-5
size: many
D: -
V: TRBV29-1

CDR3: CASSLFREPEETQYF
DNA: TGCGCCAGCAGCTTGTTTCGGGAGCCCGAAGAGACCCAGTACTTC
J: TRBJ2-5
size: many
D: -
V: TRBV5-1

CDR3: CASSVVAVRTGYTGELFF
DNA: TGTGCCAGCAGCGTAGTGGCCGTGAGGACAGGGTACACCGGGGAGCTGTTTTTT
J: TRBJ2-2
size: many
D: TRBD1
V: TRBV9

CDR3: CASSFKQGGTGELFF
DNA: TGTGCCAGTAGCTTCAAGCAGGGAGGCACCGGGGAGCTGTTTTTT
J: TRBJ2-2
size: many
D: -
V: TRBV19

CDR3: CASSSSLRGRKATQYF
DNA: TGTGCCAGCAGCTCCTCCCTCAGGGGGCGCAAAGCGACCCAGTACTTC
J: TRBJ2-5
size: few
D: TRBD1
V: TRBV7-2

CDR3: CASSSRTGGVTGELFF
DNA: TGTGCCAGCAGCTCCCGGACAGGGGGCGTAACCGGGGAGCTGTTTTTT
J: TRBJ2-2
size: many
D: TRBD1
V: TRBV11-2

CDR3: CASVTPRGSPLHF
DNA: TGTGCCAGCGTTACCCCCCGGGGATCACCCCTCCACTTT
J: TRBJ1-6
size: many
D: -
V: TRBV28

CDR3: CASSLTSGGTNTGELFF
DNA: TGTGCCAGCAGTTTAACTAGCGGGGGAACGAACACCGGGGAGCTGTTTTTT
J: TRBJ2-2
size: many
D: TRBD2
V: TRBV12-3/TRBV12-4

CDR3: CASSVAPGTGDSTDTQYF
DNA: TGTGCCAGCAGCGTAGCTCCAGGGACAGGGGATAGCACAGATACGCAGTATTTT
J: TRBJ2-3
size: -
D: TRBD1
V: TRBV9

CDR3: CAIGTSGSLYEQYF
DNA: TGTGCCATAGGGACTAGCGGGAGTCTGTACGAGCAGTACTTC
J: TRBJ2-7
size: many
D: TRBD2
V: TRBV28

CDR3: CASSLFRDRRSYEQYF
DNA: TGTGCCAGCAGCCTTTTCCGGGACAGGCGGTCCTACGAGCAGTACTTC
J: TRBJ2-7
size: many
D: TRBD1
V: TRBV4-2

CDR3: CASSEGPGGGNYEQYF
DNA: TGTGCCAGCAGTGAAGGACCCGGGGGAGGCAACTACGAGCAGTACTTC
J: TRBJ2-7
size: many
D: -
V: TRBV6-1

CDR3: CATSRTGGEQYF
DNA: TGTGCCACCAGCAGGACAGGAGGCGAGCAGTACTTC
J: TRBJ2-7
size: many
D: -
V: TRBV15

CDR3: CASSGLDYEQYF
DNA: TGTGCCAGCAGTGGACTAGACTACGAGCAGTACTTC
J: TRBJ2-7
size: few
D: -
V: TRBV25-1

CDR3: CASSLTWDRRAVAFF
DNA: TGCGCCAGCAGCCTGACCTGGGACCGGAGAGCAGTAGCTTTCTTT
J: TRBJ1-1
size: many
D: -
V: TRBV4-1

CDR3: CASTPRLGTPTYNSPLHF
DNA: TGTGCCAGCACTCCCCGGCTAGGAACCCCTACCTATAATTCACCCCTCCACTTT
J: TRBJ1-6
size: few
D: -
V: TRBV28

CDR3: CSARDLGTKGEQYF
DNA: TGCAGTGCTAGAGATCTCGGGACAAAGGGCGAGCAGTACTTC
J: TRBJ2-7
size: many
D: -
V: TRBV20-1

CDR3: CASSSAQGLNTEAFF
DNA: TGCGCCAGCAGCTCCGCACAAGGGTTGAACACTGAAGCTTTCTTT
J: TRBJ1-1
size: many
D: -
V: TRBV5-1

CDR3: CASSRGIYEQYF
DNA: TGTGCCAGCAGCAGGGGGATCTACGAGCAGTACTTC
J: TRBJ2-7
size: many
D: -
V: TRBV5-5

CDR3: CAIKASGDDQPQHF
DNA: TGTGCCATCAAGGCTTCCGGGGATGATCAGCCCCAGCATTTT
J: TRBJ1-5
size: -
D: -
V: TRBV10-3

CDR3: CASSWGTALLSYEQYF
DNA: TGTGCCAGCAGTTGGGGGACAGCCTTACTTTCGTACGAGCAGTACTTC
J: TRBJ2-7
size: many
D: TRBD1
V: TRBV6-2/TRBV6-3

CDR3: CASGTGPGNTIYF
DNA: TGTGCCAGTGGGACAGGGCCTGGAAACACCATATATTTT
J: TRBJ1-3
size: many
D: TRBD1
V: TRBV12-3/TRBV12-4

CDR3: CSARDGTSGRSNQYF
DNA: TGCAGTGCTAGAGATGGTACTAGCGGGAGATCCAATCAGTACTTC
J: TRBJ2-7
size: many
D: TRBD2
V: TRBV20-1

CDR3: CASSLGAGGLNTIYF
DNA: TGTGCCAGCAGCTTAGGTGCAGGGGGATTGAACACCATATATTTT
J: TRBJ1-3
size: once
D: TRBD1
V: TRBV7-8

CDR3: CASSSGTFYEQYF
DNA: TGTGCCAGCTCCTCGGGCACCTTTTACGAGCAGTACTTC
J: TRBJ2-7
size: many
D: -
V: TRBV6-2/TRBV6-3

CDR3: CSASFSFGQPQHF
DNA: TGCAGTGCTAGTTTCTCGTTCGGTCAGCCCCAGCATTTT
J: TRBJ1-5
size: many
D: -
V: TRBV20-1

CDR3: CASSLDPGIGGNTIYF
DNA: TGTGCCAGCAGCTTAGATCCGGGAATCGGCGGAAACACCATATATTTT
J: TRBJ1-3
size: many
D: -
V: TRBV11-2

CDR3: CASSSWDRGSYNSPLHF
DNA: TGTGCCAGCAGTAGTTGGGACAGGGGATCCTATAATTCACCCCTCCACTTT
J: TRBJ1-6
size: many
D: TRBD1
V: TRBV28

CDR3: CASSSRARGRNQPQHF
DNA: TGTGCCAGCAGTTCACGGGCCCGAGGACGGAATCAGCCCCAGCATTTT
J: TRBJ1-5
size: -
D: -
V: TRBV12-3/TRBV12-4

CDR3: CSVVGRAGSSGANVLTF
DNA: TGCAGCGTTGTTGGCAGGGCAGGTAGCTCTGGGGCCAACGTCCTGACTTTC
J: TRBJ2-6
size: many
D: -
V: TRBV29-1

CDR3: CASSFRGTGDTGELFF
DNA: TGTGCCAGCAGCTTCCGCGGGACAGGGGACACCGGGGAGCTGTTTTTT
J: TRBJ2-2
size: many
D: TRBD1
V: TRBV11-2

CDR3: CASSDRVPHEQYF
DNA: TGTGCCAGCAGTGACAGGGTTCCTCACGAGCAGTACTTC
J: TRBJ2-7
size: many
D: TRBD1
V: TRBV6-2/TRBV6-3